These T cell receptor beta chains were read from a single sample in a study of blood T cells in healthy people across ages. TCRdb called the 5' RACE reads again in MiXCR, with one record for every CDR3 protein. Of some 1,000,000 distinct CDR3 sequences listed, 25% are singletons. The same data also contributed to another study, on T cells of mothers and their children.

Sequencing input: blood. These receptors were obtained from a girl aged 2 to 9 in good health. CDR3s include the opening cysteine and the closing phenylalanine or tryptophan. A D gene is named only where the DNA matches it firmly. Clone size is shown for a subset of rows, as once, few, many or a class of expanded clone.

length	J	size	D	V	DNA	CDR3
14	TRBJ2-7	-	TRBD1	TRBV7-9	TGTGCCAGCAGCTCTACAGGGGGCCCTGACGAGCAGTACTTC	CASSSTGGPDEQYF
13	TRBJ1-6	-	-	TRBV2	TGTGCCAGCAGGGCAATTGGGAATTCACCCCTCCACTTT	CASRAIGNSPLHF
13	TRBJ2-7	-	-	TRBV7-9	TGTGCCAGCAGCTTAGCGTCGTCGGGCGAGCAGTACTTC	CASSLASSGEQYF
12	TRBJ1-2	few	TRBD1	TRBV29-1	TGCAGCGCTTCCGGGACAGCTTATGGCTACACCTTC	CSASGTAYGYTF
17	TRBJ2-5	few	-	TRBV6-8	TGTGCCAGCAGGCCCCAGGCCATGGCGGTAGGTTCGGAGACCCAGTACTTC	CASRPQAMAVGSETQYF
17	TRBJ2-7	few	-	TRBV20-1	TGCAGTGCTTCCACCGGCTACCTAGGGGGGGGTTCCTACGAACAGTACTTC	CSASTGYLGGGSYEQYF
10	TRBJ2-5	-	-	TRBV29-1	TGCAGCACTTTAAGAGAGACCCAGTACTTC	CSTLRETQYF
13	TRBJ1-5	few	-	TRBV18	TGTGCCAGCTCACGTTCATACCGTGATCCCCAGCATTTT	CASSRSYRDPQHF
13	TRBJ1-4	-	-	TRBV5-5	TGTGCCAGCAGCTTGGCGACCGGTGAAAAACTGTTTTTT	CASSLATGEKLFF
13	TRBJ1-3	-	TRBD1	TRBV19	TGTGCCAGTCAACCGGGACAGGTCAACACCATATATTTT	CASQPGQVNTIYF
16	TRBJ2-1	once	TRBD2	TRBV9	TGTGCCAGCAGCGTGTTAGCGGGAGGAGCATACAATGAGCAGTTCTTC	CASSVLAGGAYNEQFF
15	TRBJ2-6	few	-	TRBV11-2	TGTGCCAGCAGCTTATTGGCGCGTGGGGCCAACGTCCTGACTTTC	CASSLLARGANVLTF
14	TRBJ2-4	few	-	TRBV5-5	TGTGCCAGCAACACCGGGCTAGCCAAAAACATTCAGTACTTC	CASNTGLAKNIQYF
17	TRBJ2-1	-	TRBD2	TRBV4-3	TGCGCCAGCAGCCCCACTCTAGCGGGGGGGTCCTACAATGAGCAGTTCTTC	CASSPTLAGGSYNEQFF
13	TRBJ1-2	-	-	TRBV27	TGTGCCAGCAGTTTTAATCCCAATGCCGGCTACACCTTC	CASSFNPNAGYTF
14	TRBJ2-7	-	-	TRBV5-1	TGCGCCAGCAGCTTGCCGGATAGCTCCTACGAGCAGTACTTC	CASSLPDSSYEQYF
13	TRBJ2-2	-	-	TRBV29-1	TGCAGCGTTGCGGGGGCAATCACCGGGGAGCTGTTTTTT	CSVAGAITGELFF
16	TRBJ2-1	-	TRBD2	TRBV29-1	TGCAGCGTAAGTGGTAGCGGGGACTATCGGACCAATGAGCAGTTCTTC	CSVSGSGDYRTNEQFF
15	TRBJ2-7	many	TRBD2	TRBV14	TGTGCCAGCAGCCAAGAGGGGGACTATCCTTACGAGCAGTACTTC	CASSQEGDYPYEQYF
13	TRBJ2-1	-	TRBD2	TRBV29-1	TGCAGCTTAGAGCGGGGCTCCTACAATGAGCAGTTCTTC	CSLERGSYNEQFF
13	TRBJ2-1	few	-	TRBV20-1	TGCAGTGCGGACTACAACGGGGGCAATGAGCAGTTCTTC	CSADYNGGNEQFF
14	TRBJ1-2	-	-	TRBV6-5	TGTGCCAGCAGTTACAGAAGAGAGAACTATGGCTACACCTTC	CASSYRRENYGYTF
12	TRBJ2-2	-	-	TRBV7-2	TGTGCCAGCAGCTTAGTCGTCGGGGAGCTGTTTTTT	CASSLVVGELFF
17	TRBJ2-7	-	-	TRBV15	TGTGCCACCAGCAGTCTCTCTTTCTCCCCGGCCCCCTACGAGCAGTACTTC	CATSSLSFSPAPYEQYF
13	TRBJ1-1	-	-	TRBV29-1	TGCAGCGTTCGCGGGTTATCGGTCACTGAAGCTTTCTTT	CSVRGLSVTEAFF
15	TRBJ1-1	-	-	TRBV29-1	TGCAGCGGTCATACCCCGGGATTTGAGAACACTGAAGCTTTCTTT	CSGHTPGFENTEAFF
13	TRBJ2-7	-	TRBD2	TRBV7-3	TGTACCAGCAGCCCTAGCGGAGCCTACGAGCAGTACTTC	CTSSPSGAYEQYF
13	TRBJ2-5	-	-	TRBV20-1	TGCAGTGCTAGCCCCCGGTACCAAGAGACCCAGTACTTC	CSASPRYQETQYF
15	TRBJ2-7	-	TRBD1	TRBV7-4	TGTGCCAGCAGTCCTGGACAGGGGATATCGTACGAGCAGTACTTC	CASSPGQGISYEQYF
17	TRBJ2-3	-	-	TRBV28	TGTGCCAGCAGCCCGATGGGAGCCGAACTCGCCGGGGGTACGCAGTATTTT	CASSPMGAELAGGTQYF
18	TRBJ2-6	few	TRBD1	TRBV20-1	TGCAGTGCTAGGGTGTCCGGGACAGGGCTCTCTGGGGCCAACGTCCTGACTTTC	CSARVSGTGLSGANVLTF
17	TRBJ1-1	few	-	TRBV4-2	TGTGCCAGCAGCCAAGATCCCCAGGCAATCTCTGGCTATGAAGCTTTCTTT	CASSQDPQAISGYEAFF
16	TRBJ1-3	few	TRBD1	TRBV5-1	TGCGCCAGCAGCTTAGGACAGGGAACCGCTGGAAACACCATATATTTT	CASSLGQGTAGNTIYF
17	TRBJ2-5	-	-	TRBV5-6	TGTGCCAGCAGCCCGGGACAGTCCTCAGGGAGGGCAGAGACCCAGTACTTC	CASSPGQSSGRAETQYF
12	TRBJ1-2	-	-	TRBV6-5	TGTGCCAGCAGTTCGGGGCCGCTTACCTACACCTTC	CASSSGPLTYTF
14	TRBJ2-7	few	TRBD1	TRBV5-1	TGCGCCAGCAGCTTGGCGGACAGGGGGCAGGAGCAGTACTTC	CASSLADRGQEQYF
14	TRBJ2-3	-	TRBD2	TRBV6-5	TGTGCCAGCGGGACTAGCGGGGACACAGATACGCAGTATTTT	CASGTSGDTDTQYF
14	TRBJ2-1	-	-	TRBV4-1	TGCGCCAGCAGCCAAGTTACAGGGATCAATGAGCAGTTCTTC	CASSQVTGINEQFF
12	TRBJ1-2	-	-	TRBV19	TGTGCCAGTAACGGGGTCCCTTATGGCTACACCTTC	CASNGVPYGYTF
15	TRBJ2-7	-	-	TRBV2	TGTGCCAGCAGTGATCAGGGAACTTTGGGGGCCGAGCAGTACTTC	CASSDQGTLGAEQYF
16	TRBJ1-2	few	TRBD1	TRBV13	TGTGCCAGCAGCTACCTACAGGGGGCGCAAAACTATGGCTACACCTTC	CASSYLQGAQNYGYTF
15	TRBJ1-4	few	-	TRBV28	TGTGCCAGCAGTCCTATCTCCACAACTAATGAAAAACTGTTTTTT	CASSPISTTNEKLFF
13	TRBJ1-2	few	-	TRBV3-1	TGTGCCAGCAGCCAGGAGCCTAACTATGGCTACACCTTC	CASSQEPNYGYTF
15	TRBJ1-4	-	-	TRBV4-3	TGCGCCAGCAGCCAAGATTCAGGGCGAAATGAAAAACTGTTTTTT	CASSQDSGRNEKLFF